The next 27 T cell receptor beta chains were all read from a single sample in a study of beta chain features in type 1 diabetes. Expressed TCRB transcripts were sequenced after all isolated RNA was converted to cDNA. Generated by immunoSEQ multiplex PCR, the TCRdb table keeps only in-frame clones and is missing some. The sample holds approximately 150,000 clones, less than 15% seen once. Their antigens are not known. Study results and caveats: The study found moderately but significantly shorter TCRB CDR3s in all four CD4+ subsets of Type 1 diabetes patients.

Sequencing input: central memory CD4+ T cells from blood. The source is a man between 18 and 29 years old with type 1 diabetes.

This clone was found a few times. This chain uses TRBV6-6 with TRBJ1-2; D gene unclear. V was trimmed by 2 bases and J by 4 bases, leaving 11 bases between them. The CDR3 length is 14 residues. CDR1 and CDR2 from the germline V gene are MNHNY and SVGAGI (reference sequence). The CDR3 loop is CASSYNRDSYGYTF. In DNA, the CDR3 is TGTGCCAGCAGTTACAATAGGGATAGCTATGGCTACACCTTC.

The chain has TRBV7-2 and TRBJ2-7; 11 bases are a match to TRBD2. The trim removed 5 bases at V and 0 bases at J, leaving 9 bases unmatched. Germline CDR1 is SGHTA and CDR2 is FQGNSA. The CDR3 totals 17 residues. Here the CDR3 DNA reads TGTGCCAGCAGCCATACGGGGACTAGCGGCGACTCCTACGAGCAGTACTTC. Translation gives CASSHTGTSGDSYEQYF.

This clone was counted between two and nine times. The genes are TRBV4-1 and TRBJ2-7, with 9 bases identical to TRBD1. V gave up 2 bases and J gave up 3 bases; unmatched junction bases: 11. There are 17 residues in the CDR3. Germline values: CDR1 MGHRA, CDR2 YSYEKL. This CDR3 is CASSQPEQGAGYYEQYF. The CDR3 DNA is TGCGCCAGCAGCCAACCCGAACAGGGGGCGGGGTACTACGAGCAGTACTTC.

The rearrangement uses TRBV30 and TRBJ1-1; no definite D call. V lost 4 bases, J lost 4 bases, and 16 bases lay in between. The CDR3 has 14 residues. Per germline, CDR1 GTSNPN and CDR2 SVGIG (reference sequence). CDR3 amino acids: CAWKRRLTPTEAFF. CDR3 nucleotide sequence: TGTGCCTGGAAAAGGCGGCTCACGCCCACTGAAGCTTTCTTT. Full variable domain (rest looked up from reference TRBV30 and TRBJ1-1): SQTIHQWPATLVQPVGSPLSLECTVEGTSNPNLYWYRQAAGRGLQLLFYSVGIGQISSEVPQNLSASRPQDRQFILSSKKLLLSDSGFYLCAWKRRLTPTEAFFGQGTRLTVV.

The rearrangement uses TRBV7-3 and TRBJ2-1, with D maybe TRBD1 (5 bases). Trimming removed 5 bases at V and 11 bases at J, with 19 bases between. CDR3 length: 14 residues. Per germline, CDR1 SGHTA and CDR2 FQGTGA. CDR3 sequence (DNA): TGTGCCAGCAGCGTCGACAGACCGCTTAGGAAGCAGTTCTTC. Encoded protein: CASSVDRPLRKQFF.

With respect to this clone: One end of the junction fails to match germline, which may point to a read error. This sample includes further DNA sequences coding for the same CDR3. The CDR3 nucleotides read TGTGCCAGCAGCCAAGATCTAGCGGGAGCCTACAATGAGCAGTTCTTC. Its translation is CASSQDLAGAYNEQFF. The V gene is TRBV4-1, the J gene TRBJ2-1; 10 bases fit TRBD2. The CDR3 is 16 residues long. Germline V gene sequence: CDR1 MGHRA, CDR2 YSYEKL.

Ten or more counts support this clone. This chain links TRBV19 with TRBJ2-7, with D perhaps matching TRBD1 (6 bases). The CDR3 has 15 residues. CDR1 is LNHDA and CDR2 is SQIVND in the germline V gene (reference sequence). Trimming took 3 bases from V and 2 from J, leaving 14 bases between them. The CDR3 nucleotides are TGTGCCAGTAGTATTGAGACAGGCCCAACCTACGAGCAGTACTTC. Its translation: CASSIETGPTYEQYF.

This clone has just a few counts. The V gene is TRBV6-5, the J gene TRBJ2-7; D is unresolved. Germline V CDR1 and CDR2: MNHEY, SVGAGI. The CDR3 is 16 residues long. V was pared by 0 bases and J by 0 bases, with 12 bases between. This CDR3 reads CASSYSTETGSYEQYF. CDR3 DNA sequence: TGTGCCAGCAGTTACTCGACGGAGACGGGCTCCTACGAGCAGTACTTC.

This clone was counted only a few times. The chain employs TRBV27 and TRBJ1-2; 7 bases are shared with TRBD1. CDR1 and CDR2 (germline): MNHEY, SMNVEV (reference sequence). Trimming at V came to 9 bases and at J to 4 bases, leaving 11 bases not matched to a gene. The CDR3 totals 14 residues. CDR3 sequence: CASSLRGQSYGYTF. The CDR3 region has the DNA TGTGCCAGTAGCCTCAGGGGACAGAGCTATGGCTACACCTTC.

The rearrangement links TRBV2 to TRBJ2-7, with 13 bases lining up with TRBD2. V was pared by 6 bases and J by 7 bases, with 9 bases of the junction left unmatched. CDR1 SNHLY and CDR2 FYNNEI come from the germline V gene. The CDR3 contains 15 residues. The CDR3 DNA reads as TGTGCCAGCAGCGAATCTCCGGGACTAGCGGGAGAGCAGTACTTC. As protein: CASSESPGLAGEQYF.

This clone occurred a few times. The J gene is TRBJ1-2, the V gene TRBV7-2, with D unresolved. CDR1 and CDR2 from the germline V gene are SGHTA and FQGNSA. This CDR3 spans 12 amino acids. Between the trimmed V and J ends, which lost 4 bases and 8 bases, there was a span of 11 bases. The CDR3 region is CASSSYPRGYTF. DNA for the CDR3: TGTGCCAGCAGCTCCTACCCGAGGGGCTACACCTTC. Variable domain in full (rest from reference TRBV7-2 and TRBJ1-2): GAGVSQSPSNKVTEKGKDVELRCDPISGHTALYWYRQSLGQGLEFLIYFQGNSAPDKSGLPSDRFSAERTGGSVSTLTIQRTQQEDSAVYLCASSSYPRGYTFGSGTRLTVV.

This clone came up a few times. The rearrangement uses TRBV6-5 and TRBJ2-3; D not resolved. CDR1 is MNHEY, CDR2 SVGAGI, per germline. The CDR3 runs to 16 residues. V was shortened by 0 bases and J by 2 bases, with 12 bases between the two germline ends. CDR3 nucleotides: TGTGCCAGCAGTTACTCGGCCCAAGAGAACACAGATACGCAGTATTTT. Protein product: CASSYSAQENTDTQYF.

CDR3 bases: TGTGCCAGCAGCGTAGGGCAGGATAACACCGGGGAGCTGTTTTTT. This gives the protein CASSVGQDNTGELFF. The gene calls are TRBV9 and TRBJ2-2; D gene uncertain. Germline V gene data show CDR1 as SGDLS and CDR2 as YYNGEE. Trimming stripped 0 bases from V and 2 bases from J, with 8 bases between. The CDR3 spans 15 residues.

The V gene is TRBV7-9, the J gene TRBJ2-3, with D maybe TRBD1 (5 bases). CDR1 and CDR2 from the germline V gene are SEHNR and FQNEAQ (reference sequence). The CDR3 consists of 16 residues. V dropped 1 base and J dropped 2 bases, with 13 bases sitting between them. The CDR3 sequence: CASSLGRDSLTDTQYF. CDR3 in DNA: TGTGCCAGCAGCTTAGGACGAGACAGTCTCACAGATACGCAGTATTTT.

The CDR3 region has the DNA TGTGCCACCCAGGTCCAGGGGAACTATGGCTACACCTTC. It is translated as CATQVQGNYGYTF. The V and J genes are TRBV10-3 and TRBJ1-2; TRBD1 might be the D (6 bases). The germline CDR1 and CDR2 sequences are ENHRY and SYGVKD. The CDR3 is made up of 13 amino acids. The V end lost 10 bases, the J end lost 2 bases, and 14 bases lay between the germline ends.

This clone was picked up a small number of times. The genes are TRBV7-2 and TRBJ1-1; D unclear. CDR3 length: 12 residues. CDR1 and CDR2 (germline): SGHTA, FQGNSA. V was cut by 5 bases and J by 4 bases, with 8 bases left in between. The CDR3 DNA follows: TGTGCCAGCAGCCACTTGGGCACTGAAGCTTTCTTT. As protein: CASSHLGTEAFF.

The chain recombines TRBV5-4 with TRBJ2-2, with 7 nucleotides matching TRBD2. Germline V lookup: CDR1 SGHNT, CDR2 YYREEE (reference sequence). The CDR3 runs to 17 residues. The V segment lost 0 bases and the J segment 0 bases; nucleotides outside the gene matches: 5. The CDR3 region has the DNA TGTGCCAGCAGCTTGGAGCCTAGCGGTACGAACACCGGGGAGCTGTTTTTT. It is translated as CASSLEPSGTNTGELFF.

The genes are TRBV6-1 and TRBJ2-7; 10 positions agree with TRBD2. The CDR3 runs to 15 residues. Germline CDR1 is MNHNS and CDR2 is SASEGT. V gave up 6 bases and J gave up 0 bases; unmatched junction bases: 5. DNA for the CDR3: TGTGCCAGCAGAGGACTAGCGGTAAACTCCTACGAGCAGTACTTC. Translation gives CASRGLAVNSYEQYF.

This clone was seen many times. The chain carries TRBV18 and TRBJ2-7, with TRBD1 matching 9 bases. V lost 1 base to trimming and J lost 6 bases; unmatched junction nucleotides: 7. The CDR3 consists of 15 residues. Looked up from germline, CDR1 is KGHSH and CDR2 is LQKENI. The CDR3 nucleotides read TGTGCCAGCTCACCACTACAGGGGGCGCGGCCCGAGCAGTACTTC. Its translation: CASSPLQGARPEQYF. The whole variable domain, remainder taken from reference TRBV18 and TRBJ2-7, is NAGVMQNPRHLVRRRGQEARLRCSPMKGHSHVYWYRQLPEEGLKFMVYLQKENIIDESGMPKERFSAEFPKEGPSILRIQQVVRGDSAAYFCASSPLQGARPEQYFGPGTRLTVT.

This clone was seen a handful of times. The rearrangement links TRBV6-1 to TRBJ1-1; D unclear. CDR3 size: 12 residues. Between the trimmed V and J ends, which lost 7 bases and 5 bases, there was a span of 11 bases. Germline CDR1 is MNHNS and CDR2 is SASEGT. The CDR3 protein is CASISLGTEAFF. DNA for the CDR3: TGTGCCAGCATTTCGTTGGGTACTGAAGCTTTCTTT.

This clone was found a few times. The chain uses TRBV4-2 and TRBJ2-3, with 11 bases fitting TRBD2. The ends lost 0 bases at V and 2 bases at J; junction bases unmatched: 7. Germline values: CDR1 LGHNA, CDR2 YNFKEQ. The CDR3 is 18 amino acids. The CDR3 loop reads CASSQDLAGGSLTDTQYF. The CDR3 DNA sequence: TGTGCCAGCAGCCAAGATTTAGCGGGGGGGTCCCTCACAGATACGCAGTATTTT.

This rearrangement joins TRBV29-1 to TRBJ2-2, with 9 positions matching TRBD2. The CDR3 has 15 residues. The germline CDR1 and CDR2 sequences are SQVTM and ANQGSEA. The trim removed 6 bases at V and 4 bases at J, leaving 9 bases unmatched. Written as DNA, the CDR3 is TGCAGCGTACGAGCGGGGGGCCTCGGCACCGGGGAGCTGTTTTTT. Amino acids: CSVRAGGLGTGELFF.

J is TRBJ1-1 and V is TRBV4-1, with 9 nucleotides matching TRBD1. V lost 4 bases, J lost 6 bases, and 9 bases stayed unmatched. This CDR3 region has 15 residues. The V gene's germline CDR1 is MGHRA and CDR2 YSYEKL. Written as DNA, the CDR3 is TGCGCCAGCAGCCTCCTCCGGGACAGGGACGCTGAAGCTTTCTTT. The encoded protein is CASSLLRDRDAEAFF.

The CDR3 loop reads CASSDGGGPDTQYF. The CDR3 DNA reads as TGCGCCAGCAGTGACGGGGGAGGTCCGGATACGCAGTATTTT. V and J are TRBV10-1 and TRBJ2-3, with a tentative D call TRBD2 (6 bases). Trimming stripped 3 bases from V and 6 bases from J, with 13 bases between. CDR1 and CDR2 (germline): WNHNN, SYGVQD (reference sequence). The CDR3 is made up of 14 amino acids.

A few counts support this clone. The chain employs TRBV9 and TRBJ2-3, with D perhaps assigned TRBD1 or TRBD2 (5 bases each). CDR1 SGDLS and CDR2 YYNGEE come from the germline V gene. The CDR3 loop spans 17 amino acids. The V and J ends lost 0 bases and 1 base respectively, with 15 bases between them. The CDR3 region is CASSVDGTYIGTDTQYF. CDR3 nucleotides: TGTGCCAGCAGCGTAGACGGGACCTACATTGGCACAGATACGCAGTATTTT. The full variable domain, rest sourced from reference TRBV9 and TRBJ2-3, is DSGVTQTPKHLITATGQRVTLRCSPRSGDLSVYWYQQSLDQGLQFLIQYYNGEERAKGNILERFSAQQFPDLHSELNLSSLELGDSALYFCASSVDGTYIGTDTQYFGPGTRLTVL.

The sample holds a few counts of this clone. This sequence joins TRBV18 and TRBJ1-6, with 7 bases lining up with TRBD1. V was pared by 3 bases and J by 5 bases, with 7 bases of the junction left unmatched. This CDR3 is built from 16 residues. Germline V gene data show CDR1 as KGHSH and CDR2 as LQKENI. As DNA, the CDR3 is TGTGCCAGCTCACCGCTTCCCAGGGGGAATAATTCACCCCTCCACTTT. Translation: CASSPLPRGNNSPLHF.

V usage is TRBV5-4 and J usage is TRBJ1-2, with 8 bases lining up with TRBD1. In germline, CDR1 is SGHNT, CDR2 YYREEE (reference sequence). V lost 2 bases and J lost 5; bases outside the gene matches: 5. This CDR3 region has 14 residues. This chain's CDR3 is CASSFAGGKYGYTF. The CDR3 bases are TGTGCCAGCAGCTTCGCAGGGGGCAAGTATGGCTACACCTTC. The complete variable domain, with remaining parts taken from reference TRBV5-4 and TRBJ1-2, reads ETGVTQSPTHLIKTRGQQVTLRCSSQSGHNTVSWYQQALGQGPQFIFQYYREEENGRGNFPPRFSGLQFPNYSSELNVNALELDDSALYLCASSFAGGKYGYTFGSGTRLTVV.